What follows are 27 T cell receptor beta chains derived from one specimen sequenced in a study of neurological immune-mediated disorders. TCRdb reanalysed the 5' RACE reads using MiXCR and keeps one entry per CDR3 protein. The sample lists approximately 53,000 distinct CDR3 sequences; 10% were seen once. Time point here: longitudinal time-point 1 (baseline). Source material: PBMCs. The receptors derive from a woman aged 40 to 55 in good health.

This clonotype was recorded many times. The rearrangement links TRBV20-1 to TRBJ2-1; 8 nucleotides align to TRBD2. The CDR3 runs to 14 residues. Germline CDR1 DFQATT, CDR2 SNEGSKA (reference sequence). V shed 8 bases, J shed 2 bases, and the junction held 8 bases outside the gene matches. The CDR3 DNA follows: TGCAGTTTAATGAGCGGGAGTACCTACAATGAGCAGTTCTTC. Its protein is CSLMSGSTYNEQFF.

Many counts were recorded for this clonotype. CDR3 protein: CASSSSQNTEAFF. The CDR3 nucleotides read TGTGCCAGCAGCTCGAGTCAGAACACTGAAGCTTTCTTT. The chain couples TRBV12-3 or TRBV12-4 to TRBJ1-1; D remains unclear. V was cut by 6 bases and J by 1 base, with 9 bases left in between. The CDR3 is 13 amino acids.

This clonotype has at least ten counts. J is TRBJ1-2 and V is TRBV12-3 or TRBV12-4; unclear D gene. V was cut by 2 bases and J by 7 bases, with 14 bases left in between. This CDR3 contains 14 residues. Here the CDR3 reads CASSLWGRASGYTF. In DNA form, the CDR3 reads TGTGCCAGCAGTTTATGGGGTCGTGCGAGTGGCTACACCTTC.

This clonotype was observed at least ten times. This chain joins TRBV6-1 and TRBJ2-1, with 11 positions matching TRBD2. V was pared by 8 bases and J by 6 bases, with 9 bases of the junction left unmatched. CDR3 length: 15 residues. The germline V gene has CDR1 MNHNS and CDR2 SASEGT. The CDR3 DNA reads TGTGCCAGCGGCTCACTAGCGGGAGCGTCCAATGAGCAGTTCTTC. Its protein product is CASGSLAGASNEQFF.

This clonotype was recorded many times. V and J are TRBV12-3 or TRBV12-4 and TRBJ1-6, with D hard to call. This CDR3 has 13 amino acids. V lost 1 base and J lost 7, with 5 bases in between. The CDR3 coding sequence is TGTGCCAGCAGTTTAGGGCAGAATTCACCCCTCCACTTT. As protein: CASSLGQNSPLHF.

The rearrangement joins TRBV25-1 to TRBJ2-7; D gene ambiguous. CDR3 length: 14 residues. V lost 10 bases and J lost 3, with 19 bases in between. The germline gives CDR1 MGHDK, CDR2 SYGVNS. The CDR3 nucleotides are TGTGCCATCACCCCAGGCGTGAAAGTCTACGAGCAGTACTTC. Translated, it gives CAITPGVKVYEQYF.

This clonotype appeared a single time. This may arise from a read error, as a much more abundant clone is one base away. This chain links TRBV5-6 with TRBJ1-5; a possible D gene is TRBD1 (5 bases). CDR3 length: 14 residues. Germline CDR1 SGHDT, CDR2 YYEEEE. The CDR3 DNA reads TGTGCCAGCAGCTTGGGCAGGGCCCAGGAGCCCCAGAATTTT. It is translated as CASSLGRAQEPQNF.

This clonotype appeared many times. The J gene is TRBJ1-1, the V gene TRBV5-1; D ambiguous. The germline V gene has CDR1 SGHRS and CDR2 YFSETQ. The V end lost 0 bases, the J end lost 1 base, and 10 bases lay between the germline ends. The CDR3 is 15 amino acids. The CDR3 sequence: CASSLDPLENTEAFF. The CDR3 DNA is TGCGCCAGCAGCTTGGACCCCCTTGAGAACACTGAAGCTTTCTTT.

This clonotype was seen repeatedly, ten times or more. This chain's CDR3 is CSARASTVNTEAFF. Here the CDR3 DNA reads TGCAGTGCCCGAGCGTCGACTGTGAACACTGAAGCTTTCTTT. The chain combines TRBV20-1 with TRBJ1-1; D not certain. The CDR3 spans 14 residues. V was clipped by 6 bases and J by 0 bases, with 14 bases between them. The germline V gene encodes CDR1 DFQATT and CDR2 SNEGSKA (reference sequence).

This clonotype was seen ten or more times. The chain is built from TRBV20-1 and TRBJ1-2; possible D gene TRBD1, 5 bases. This CDR3 contains 14 residues. Germline V lookup: CDR1 DFQATT, CDR2 SNEGSKA (reference sequence). Trimming cost V 4 bases and J 1 base, with 13 bases left between them. Written as DNA, the CDR3 is TGCAGTGCTAACAGGCGCCCACTTAACTATGGCTACACCTTC. Its translation: CSANRRPLNYGYTF.

CDR3 sequence reads: CSASPQLGAWQPQHF. DNA of the CDR3: TGCAGTGCTAGCCCCCAGTTGGGGGCTTGGCAGCCCCAGCATTTT. The chain joins TRBV20-1 to TRBJ1-5; TRBD1 is a possible D gene (6 bases). The V gene's germline CDR1 is DFQATT and CDR2 SNEGSKA (reference sequence). The CDR3 is 15 amino acids. V was shortened by 3 bases and J by 7 bases, with 19 bases between the two germline ends.

Many counts were recorded for this clonotype. The chain employs TRBV20-1 and TRBJ2-7; 11 bases are shared with TRBD1. The CDR3 spans 14 residues. Per the germline V gene, CDR1 is DFQATT and CDR2 is SNEGSKA (reference sequence). Losses at the gene ends were 1 base for V and 3 bases for J; bases not matched to a gene: 2. Written as DNA, the CDR3 is TGCAGTGCTAGAGGGACAGGGGGCAACTACGAGCAGTACTTC. This encodes CSARGTGGNYEQYF.

Turning to this clonotype: A clone one base away is much larger, so this may be a read error. The chain carries TRBV20-1 and TRBJ2-1; 10 nucleotides match TRBD2. Germline CDR1 DFQATT, CDR2 SNEGSKA (reference sequence). The CDR3 extends over 16 amino acids. CDR3 in amino acids: CGARDIELAGYNEQFF. In DNA, the CDR3 is TGCGGTGCTAGAGATATTGAACTAGCGGGGTACAATGAGCAGTTCTTC.

The sample holds many counts of this clonotype. This chain connects TRBV5-1 to TRBJ2-1; 15 nucleotides match TRBD2. The CDR3 runs to 15 residues. CDR1 and CDR2 (germline): SGHRS, YFSETQ. V lost 3 bases, J lost 9 bases, and 4 bases stayed unmatched. Here the CDR3 reads CASSSGTSGRIEQFF. The CDR3 DNA reads as TGCGCCAGCAGCTCGGGGACTAGCGGGAGGATTGAGCAGTTCTTC.

The sample holds many counts of this clonotype. The genes are TRBV18 and TRBJ1-2; D is undetermined. CDR1 and CDR2 (germline): KGHSH, LQKENI. Trimming stripped 3 bases from V and 4 bases from J, with 9 bases between. This CDR3 spans 13 amino acids. The CDR3, as DNA: TGTGCCAGCTCACCGTACCTTTTCTATGGCTACACCTTC. This codes for CASSPYLFYGYTF.

This clonotype was counted many times. This chain links TRBV12-3 or TRBV12-4 with TRBJ2-2, with a weak D call TRBD2 (5 bases). Trimming removed 11 bases at V and 7 bases at J, with 17 bases between. The length of the CDR3 is 13 residues. The CDR3 protein is CAAARRGNGELFF. CDR3 in DNA: TGTGCCGCCGCTAGGAGAGGGAACGGGGAGCTGTTTTTT.

V usage is TRBV10-1 and J usage is TRBJ1-1; D call uncertain. The CDR3 runs to 15 residues. From germline, CDR1 is WNHNN and CDR2 SYGVQD (reference sequence). The V end lost 2 bases, the J end lost 4 bases, and 14 bases lay between the germline ends. The CDR3 DNA reads TGCGCCAGCAGTGAGAACGCGGGCGCGAGCACTGAAGCTTTCTTT. The encoded protein is CASSENAGASTEAFF.

This clonotype showed up many times. This rearrangement joins TRBV29-1 to TRBJ1-2; D remains unclear. V shed 7 bases and J shed 6 bases, with 15 bases lying between them. This CDR3 has 12 amino acids. Germline V lookup: CDR1 SQVTM, CDR2 ANQGSEA. DNA for the CDR3: TGCAGCGCCTCGGACGAGGCTCATGGCTACACCTTC. Its protein product is CSASDEAHGYTF.

This clonotype showed up many times. CDR3 region: CASSLWGQGAVGYTF. Here the CDR3 DNA reads TGTGCCAGCAGTCTCTGGGGACAGGGGGCTGTTGGCTACACCTTC. The chain is built from TRBV7-9 and TRBJ1-2; 12 nucleotides match TRBD1. The germline V gene encodes CDR1 SEHNR and CDR2 FQNEAQ (reference sequence). The CDR3 extends over 15 amino acids. The junction had 9 bases not matched to a gene; V was cut back by 6 bases and J by 7 bases.

By share of the sample, this clonotype is medium-sized. V and J are TRBV20-1 and TRBJ2-3; D tentatively fits TRBD1 or TRBD2 (5 bases each). Trimming left V 1 base short and J 2 bases short, with 16 bases between. The CDR3 consists of 16 residues. Per germline, CDR1 DFQATT and CDR2 SNEGSKA (reference sequence). The CDR3 coding sequence is TGCAGTGCTAGAGGGAATAGGGACGTTACCACAGATACGCAGTATTTT. Encoded protein: CSARGNRDVTTDTQYF.

This clonotype has ten or more counts. The chain combines TRBV5-1 with TRBJ2-1; D gene ambiguous. Trimming removed 0 bases at V and 6 bases at J, with 16 bases between. The CDR3 length is 16 residues. Germline V gene lookup returns CDR1 SGHRS and CDR2 YFSETQ. CDR3: CASSLDPLVGSNEQFF. CDR3 bases: TGCGCCAGCAGCTTGGACCCCCTAGTCGGGTCCAATGAGCAGTTCTTC.

This clonotype was observed at least ten times. The chain joins TRBV29-1 to TRBJ2-5, with a weak D call TRBD2 (5 bases). Deletions cut 3 bases from V and 2 bases from J, with 10 bases between. Germline values: CDR1 SQVTM, CDR2 ANQGSEA. This CDR3 spans 13 amino acids. The DNA for the CDR3 is TGCAGCGTTGATCTGACTACTCAAGAGACCCAGTACTTC. Its translation is CSVDLTTQETQYF.

Ten or more counts support this clonotype. The V and J genes are TRBV9 and TRBJ2-1; no clear D gene. Germline V gene data show CDR1 as SGDLS and CDR2 as YYNGEE. The V and J ends lost 0 bases and 0 bases respectively, with 7 bases between them. This CDR3 comprises 15 residues. CDR3 coding DNA: TGTGCCAGCAGCGTAGGGCCGACCTCCTACAATGAGCAGTTCTTC. Amino acid sequence: CASSVGPTSYNEQFF.

This clonotype showed up many times. The J gene is TRBJ2-3, the V gene TRBV7-2, with TRBD2 matching over 9 bases. This CDR3 spans 17 amino acids. Germline-derived CDR1 and CDR2 are SGHTA and FQGNSA. The V segment lost 4 bases and the J segment 1 base; nucleotides outside the gene matches: 9. This chain's CDR3 is CASSSSGLAGRTDTQYF. CDR3 DNA: TGTGCCAGCAGCTCTTCCGGGCTAGCGGGACGCACAGATACGCAGTATTTT.

At least ten counts were recorded for this clonotype. This chain joins TRBV7-2 and TRBJ2-1; 9 bases fit TRBD2. The CDR3 extends over 15 amino acids. Germline values: CDR1 SGHTA, CDR2 FQGNSA. Trimming took 5 bases from V and 4 from J; bases not matched to a gene: 6. CDR3 loop: CASSRTSGPYNEQFF. The CDR3 bases are TGTGCCAGCAGCCGTACTAGCGGGCCGTACAATGAGCAGTTCTTC.

This clonotype has a count of ten or more. The V and J genes are TRBV10-2 and TRBJ2-1; TRBD2 matches at 8 bases. This CDR3 region has 14 residues. CDR1 WSHSY and CDR2 SAAADI come from the germline V gene. In nucleotides, the CDR3 is TGCGCGTGTTGTTCGGCGGGAGGAGAAGATGAGCAGTTCTTC. Translation: CACCSAGGEDEQFF.

This clonotype came up many times. The genes are TRBV6-2 or TRBV6-3 and TRBJ2-1, with D perhaps matching TRBD2 (6 bases). Germline V lookup: CDR1 MNHEY, CDR2 SVGEGT. Between the trimmed V and J ends, which lost 4 bases and 4 bases, there was a span of 17 bases. The CDR3 consists of 16 residues. This CDR3 reads CASSWGLQQKYNEQFF. The CDR3 bases are TGTGCCAGCAGTTGGGGACTCCAGCAAAAATACAATGAGCAGTTCTTC.